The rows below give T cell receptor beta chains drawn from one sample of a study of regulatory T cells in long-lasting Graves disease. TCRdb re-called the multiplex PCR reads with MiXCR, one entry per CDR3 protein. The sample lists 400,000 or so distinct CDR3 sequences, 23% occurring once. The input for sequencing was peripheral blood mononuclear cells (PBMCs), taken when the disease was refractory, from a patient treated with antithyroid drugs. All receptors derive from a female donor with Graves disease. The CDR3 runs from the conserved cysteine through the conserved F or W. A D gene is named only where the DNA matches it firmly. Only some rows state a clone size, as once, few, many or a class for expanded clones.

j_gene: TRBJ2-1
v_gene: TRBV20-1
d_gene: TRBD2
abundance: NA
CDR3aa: CSAITLPGLAETYNEQFF
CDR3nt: TGCAGTGCCATCACCCTTCCGGGACTAGCGGAAACCTACAATGAGCAGTTCTTC

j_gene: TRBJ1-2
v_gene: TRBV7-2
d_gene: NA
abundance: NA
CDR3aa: CASSQSGYTF
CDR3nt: TGTGCCAGCAGCCAGAGTGGCTACACCTTC

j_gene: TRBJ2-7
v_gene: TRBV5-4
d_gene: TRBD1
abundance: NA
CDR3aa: CASSFRRGSSSYEQYF
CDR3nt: TGTGCCAGCAGCTTCCGCAGGGGGTCTAGCTCCTACGAGCAGTACTTC

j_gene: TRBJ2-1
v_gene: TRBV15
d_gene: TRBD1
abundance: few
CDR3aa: CATSREGTGDEQFF
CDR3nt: TGTGCCACCAGCAGAGAAGGCACAGGGGACGAGCAGTTCTTC

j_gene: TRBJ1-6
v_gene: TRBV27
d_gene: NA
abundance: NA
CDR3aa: CASRGVTSPLHF
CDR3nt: TGTGCCAGCAGGGGGGTGACTTCACCCCTCCACTTT

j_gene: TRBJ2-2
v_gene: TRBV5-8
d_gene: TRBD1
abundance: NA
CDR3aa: CASSRWTGAITGELFF
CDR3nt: TGTGCCAGCAGCAGATGGACAGGGGCGATTACCGGGGAGCTGTTTTTT

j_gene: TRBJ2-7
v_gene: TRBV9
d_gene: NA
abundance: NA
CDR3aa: CASSVGDNSGLEQYF
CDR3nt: TGTGCCAGCAGCGTAGGGGACAACTCGGGGCTCGAGCAGTACTTC

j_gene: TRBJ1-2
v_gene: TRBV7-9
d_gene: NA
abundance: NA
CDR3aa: CASSRPGRNYGYTF
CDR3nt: TGTGCCAGCAGTCGGCCGGGACGGAACTATGGCTACACCTTC

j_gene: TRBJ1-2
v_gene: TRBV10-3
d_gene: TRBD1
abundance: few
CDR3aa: CAIEGASSYGYTF
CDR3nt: TGTGCCATTGAGGGGGCGTCTAGCTATGGCTACACCTTC

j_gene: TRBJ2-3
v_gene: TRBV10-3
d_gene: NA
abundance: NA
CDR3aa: CAIRDVPRADTQYF
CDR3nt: TGTGCCATCAGGGACGTCCCCCGTGCAGATACGCAGTATTTT

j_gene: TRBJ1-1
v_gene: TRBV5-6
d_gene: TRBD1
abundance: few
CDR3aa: CASGTGTANTEAFF
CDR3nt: TGTGCCAGCGGTACAGGGACAGCGAACACTGAAGCTTTCTTT

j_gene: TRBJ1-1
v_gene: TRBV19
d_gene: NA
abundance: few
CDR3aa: CASSVEMNTEAFF
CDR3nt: TGTGCCAGTAGTGTGGAAATGAACACTGAAGCTTTCTTT

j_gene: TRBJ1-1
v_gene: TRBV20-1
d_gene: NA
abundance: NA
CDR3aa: CSAATALNTEAFF
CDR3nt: TGCAGTGCTGCTACAGCTTTGAACACTGAAGCTTTCTTT

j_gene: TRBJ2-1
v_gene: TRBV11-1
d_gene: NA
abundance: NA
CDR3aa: CASSLLRNEQFF
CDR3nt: TGTGCCAGCAGCTTACTCCGCAATGAGCAGTTCTTC

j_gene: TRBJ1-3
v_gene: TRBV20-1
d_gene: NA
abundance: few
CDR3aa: CSARDRARKSRNTIYF
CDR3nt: TGCAGTGCTAGAGATAGGGCTAGGAAAAGCCGAAACACCATATATTTT

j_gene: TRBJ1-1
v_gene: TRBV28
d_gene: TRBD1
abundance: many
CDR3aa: CASRAQDRATEAFF
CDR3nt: TGTGCCAGCAGGGCCCAGGACAGGGCGACTGAAGCTTTCTTT

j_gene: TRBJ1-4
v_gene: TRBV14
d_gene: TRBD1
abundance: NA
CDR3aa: CASSHSPGQGNSANEKLFF
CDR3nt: TGTGCCAGCAGCCATTCACCGGGACAGGGAAACTCAGCTAATGAAAAACTGTTTTTT

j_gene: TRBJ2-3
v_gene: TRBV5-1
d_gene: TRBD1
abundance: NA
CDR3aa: CASRPGGRGTDTQYF
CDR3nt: TGCGCCAGCAGGCCAGGGGGCCGAGGCACAGATACGCAGTATTTT

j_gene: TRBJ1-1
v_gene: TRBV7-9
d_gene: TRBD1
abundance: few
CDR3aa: CASSPEDRAFF
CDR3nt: TGTGCCAGCAGCCCGGAGGACAGGGCTTTCTTT

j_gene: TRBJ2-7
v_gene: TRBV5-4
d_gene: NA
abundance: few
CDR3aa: CASSFEDGIHEQYF
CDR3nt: TGTGCCAGCAGCTTCGAGGACGGGATCCACGAGCAGTACTTC

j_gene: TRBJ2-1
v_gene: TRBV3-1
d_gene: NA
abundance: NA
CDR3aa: CASSQLLATEWGNEQFF
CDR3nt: TGTGCCAGCAGCCAATTGCTAGCGACAGAGTGGGGCAATGAGCAGTTCTTC

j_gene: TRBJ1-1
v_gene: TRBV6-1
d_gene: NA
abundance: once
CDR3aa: CASSEGYYTEVFF
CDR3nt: TGTGCCAGCAGCGAGGGGTATTACACTGAAGTTTTCTTT

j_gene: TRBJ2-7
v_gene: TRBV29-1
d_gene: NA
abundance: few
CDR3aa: CSGRLGREQYF
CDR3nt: TGCAGCGGGAGACTAGGGCGCGAGCAGTACTTC

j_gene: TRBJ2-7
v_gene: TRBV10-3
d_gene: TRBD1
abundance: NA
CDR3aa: CAIRVDRVTHEQYF
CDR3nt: TGTGCCATCAGGGTCGACAGGGTGACGCACGAGCAGTACTTC

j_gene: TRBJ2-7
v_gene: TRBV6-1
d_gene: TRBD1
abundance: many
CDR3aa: CASRKTGGFYEQYF
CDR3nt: TGTGCCAGCAGAAAAACAGGGGGCTTTTACGAGCAGTACTTC

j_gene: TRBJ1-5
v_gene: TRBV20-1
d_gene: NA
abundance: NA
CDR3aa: CSVQTGYSNQPQHF
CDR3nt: TGCAGTGTACAGACAGGTTATAGCAATCAGCCCCAGCATTTT

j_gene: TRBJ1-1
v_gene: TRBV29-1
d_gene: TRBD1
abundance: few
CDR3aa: CSVDRDREAFF
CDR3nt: TGCAGCGTTGATCGGGACAGGGAAGCTTTCTTT

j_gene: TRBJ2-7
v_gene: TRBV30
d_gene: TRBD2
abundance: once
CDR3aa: CAWSVLFPIRRETYEQYF
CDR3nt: TGTGCCTGGAGTGTACTCTTCCCAATTAGGCGGGAGACCTACGAGCAGTACTTC

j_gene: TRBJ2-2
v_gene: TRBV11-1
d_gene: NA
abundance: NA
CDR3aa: CASSVGARSSRWSANTGELFF
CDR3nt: TGTGCCAGCAGCGTAGGTGCGAGGTCCTCCCGCTGGTCCGCGAACACCGGGGAGCTATTTTTT

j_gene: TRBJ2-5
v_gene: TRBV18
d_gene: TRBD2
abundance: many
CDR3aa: CASSPPVGTSGAQYF
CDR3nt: TGTGCCAGCTCACCCCCCGTCGGGACTAGCGGTGCCCAGTACTTC

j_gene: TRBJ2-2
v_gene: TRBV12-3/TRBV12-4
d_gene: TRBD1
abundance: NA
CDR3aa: CASSINRGNTGELFF
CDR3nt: TGTGCCAGCAGTATCAACAGGGGGAACACCGGGGAGCTGTTTTTT

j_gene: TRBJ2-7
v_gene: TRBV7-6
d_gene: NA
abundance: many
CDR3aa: CASSAGLGPTYEQYF
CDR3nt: TGTGCCAGCAGCGCCGGCTTGGGGCCGACCTACGAGCAGTACTTC

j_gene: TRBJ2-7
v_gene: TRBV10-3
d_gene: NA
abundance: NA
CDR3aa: CAISEGTRIGISYEQYF
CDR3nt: TGTGCCATCAGTGAGGGGACACGTATAGGAATCTCCTACGAGCAGTACTTC

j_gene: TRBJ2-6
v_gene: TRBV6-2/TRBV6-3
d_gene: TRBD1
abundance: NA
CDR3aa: CASSSFKTGTGGLGANVLTF
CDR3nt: TGTGCCAGCAGTTCTTTTAAAACCGGGACAGGGGGGCTTGGGGCCAACGTCCTGACTTTC

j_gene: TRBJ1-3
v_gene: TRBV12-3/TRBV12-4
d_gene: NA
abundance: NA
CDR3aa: CASRPTGTEGRGAGNTIYF
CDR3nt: TGTGCCAGCAGACCGACCGGGACCGAAGGGAGAGGTGCTGGAAACACCATATATTTT

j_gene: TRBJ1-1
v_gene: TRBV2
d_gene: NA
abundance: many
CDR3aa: CASRFPRVNTEAFF
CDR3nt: TGTGCCAGCAGATTTCCCCGGGTAAACACTGAAGCTTTCTTT

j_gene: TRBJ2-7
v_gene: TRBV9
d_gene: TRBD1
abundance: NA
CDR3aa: CASSIGQGSSYEQHF
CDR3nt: TGTGCCAGCAGCATAGGACAGGGGAGCTCCTACGAGCAGCACTTC

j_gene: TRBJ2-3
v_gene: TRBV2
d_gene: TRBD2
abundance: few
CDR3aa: CASSGRPRGTDTQYF
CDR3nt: TGTGCCAGCAGCGGGAGGCCCCGAGGCACAGATACGCAGTATTTT

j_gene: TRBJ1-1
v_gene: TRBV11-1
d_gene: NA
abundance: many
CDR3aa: CASSLTQLTEAFF
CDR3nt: TGTGCCAGCAGCTTGACACAGCTCACTGAAGCTTTCTTT

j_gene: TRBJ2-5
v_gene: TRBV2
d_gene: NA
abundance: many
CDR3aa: CASSEGENLETQYF
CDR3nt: TGTGCCAGCAGTGAAGGAGAAAACCTAGAGACCCAGTACTTC

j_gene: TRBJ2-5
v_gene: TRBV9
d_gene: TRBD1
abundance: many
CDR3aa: CASSRGQGALRETQYF
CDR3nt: TGTGCCAGCAGCCGAGGACAGGGGGCTTTGAGGGAGACCCAGTACTTC

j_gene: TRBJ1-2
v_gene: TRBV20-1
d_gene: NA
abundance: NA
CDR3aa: CSAPTRNNYGYTF
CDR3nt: TGCAGTGCTCCCACACGGAATAACTATGGCTACACCTTC

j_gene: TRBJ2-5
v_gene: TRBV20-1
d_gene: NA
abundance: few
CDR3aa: CSAREMGTSSFGVETQYF
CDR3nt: TGCAGTGCTAGAGAAATGGGAACAAGCTCCTTTGGCGTGGAGACCCAGTACTTC

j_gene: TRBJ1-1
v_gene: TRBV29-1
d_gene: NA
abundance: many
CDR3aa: CSVVGEGTEAFF
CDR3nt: TGCAGCGTTGTCGGGGAGGGCACTGAAGCTTTCTTT

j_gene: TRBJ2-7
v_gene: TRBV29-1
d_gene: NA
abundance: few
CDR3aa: CSGQDFSYEQYF
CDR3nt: TGCAGCGGACAGGATTTCTCCTACGAGCAGTACTTC